These 20 T cell receptor beta chains were sequenced from one sample in a study of PD-L1 blockade in urothelial cancer. Profiling relied on immunoSEQ multiplex PCR, and the TCRdb table lists in-frame clones only, not all of them. The sample lists more than 40,000 clones; more than 75% were seen once. This sample comprised PBMCs, obtained around atezolizumab (anti-PD-L1) treatment. These receptors came from a man aged 60 to 69 with urothelial cancer.

V gene TRBV5-1 combines with J gene TRBJ1-4, with no clear D. Germline values: CDR1 SGHRS, CDR2 YFSETQ. Trimming took 2 bases from V and 5 from J, leaving 10 bases between them. The CDR3 sequence is 14 residues long. The CDR3 spells CASSFLGGNEKLFF. CDR3 sequence (DNA): TGCGCCAGCAGCTTTTTGGGAGGGAATGAAAAACTGTTTTTT.

This clone was counted a single time. The chain is built from TRBV30 and TRBJ2-3; D possibly corresponds to TRBD2 (6 bases). Trimming left V 4 bases short and J 4 bases short, with 21 bases between. Germline lookup yields CDR1 GTSNPN and CDR2 SVGIG (reference sequence). The CDR3 covers 16 residues. The CDR3 nucleotides are TGTGCCTGGACCAGAGGGACTTCCCACCGATCAGATACGCAGTATTTT. Its protein is CAWTRGTSHRSDTQYF.

The V gene is TRBV9, the J gene TRBJ2-7; 7 positions match TRBD1. V lost 4 bases to trimming and J lost 0 bases; unmatched junction nucleotides: 4. Per germline, CDR1 SGDLS and CDR2 YYNGEE. This CDR3 contains 14 residues. CDR3 loop: CASSPGTASYEQYF. CDR3 nucleotides: TGTGCCAGCAGCCCCGGGACAGCCTCCTACGAGCAGTACTTC. The whole variable domain, remainder taken from reference TRBV9 and TRBJ2-7, is DSGVTQTPKHLITATGQRVTLRCSPRSGDLSVYWYQQSLDQGLQFLIQYYNGEERAKGNILERFSAQQFPDLHSELNLSSLELGDSALYFCASSPGTASYEQYFGPGTRLTVT.

The genes are TRBV4-1 and TRBJ2-5; D might be TRBD1 (6 bases). Germline CDR1 is MGHRA and CDR2 is YSYEKL. The V and J ends lost 1 base and 2 bases respectively, with 14 bases between them. This CDR3 has 16 amino acids. The CDR3 DNA follows: TGCGCCAGCAGCCAAGCCCAACAGGGTCCTCAAGAGACCCAGTACTTC. It is translated as CASSQAQQGPQETQYF.

The sample holds a few counts of this clone. CDR3: CASSIGEGWTDTQYF. The CDR3 nucleotides are TGTGCCAGTAGTATAGGGGAGGGCTGGACAGATACGCAGTATTTT. The chain carries TRBV19 and TRBJ2-3, with 7 bases fitting TRBD2. The CDR3 contains 15 residues. Germline V CDR1 and CDR2: LNHDA, SQIVND (reference sequence). J lost 3 bases, V lost 1 base, and 4 bases had no gene match.

This clone was counted once. The chain employs TRBV6-1 and TRBJ2-7; TRBD2 matches 10 bases. With 2 bases clipped from V and 4 bases from J, the junction kept 26 bases outside the gene matches. The CDR3 is 22 residues long. The germline gives CDR1 MNHNS, CDR2 SASEGT. CDR3 sequence: CASSEWDRRFPAGGPSKYEQYF. CDR3 nucleotide sequence: TGTGCCAGCAGTGAATGGGACAGAAGATTTCCAGCGGGAGGGCCCTCAAAATACGAGCAGTACTTC.

This clone has only a few counts. V is TRBV7-2 and J is TRBJ2-1; 7 bases line up with TRBD2. The CDR3 is made up of 17 amino acids. From germline, CDR1 is SGHTA and CDR2 FQGNSA. The junction had 13 bases not matched to a gene; V was cut back by 4 bases and J by 4 bases. The CDR3 is CASSSPLVGGSYNEQFF. Written as DNA, the CDR3 is TGTGCCAGCAGCTCACCCCTCGTTGGCGGGAGTTACAATGAGCAGTTCTTC.

This rearrangement joins TRBV11-3 to TRBJ2-1, with D possibly TRBD1 on 6 matching bases. Germline V CDR1 and CDR2: SGHNT, YENEEA. The CDR3 sequence is 14 residues long. With 4 bases removed from V and 8 bases from J, the gap between germline ends came to 15 bases. The CDR3 DNA follows: TGTGCCAGCAGCTCCGGGACAAGTGCGTATGAGCAGTTCTTC. Residues: CASSSGTSAYEQFF.

The chain joins TRBV18 to TRBJ1-2; D remains unclear. V dropped 2 bases and J dropped 2 bases, with 6 bases sitting between them. CDR1 is KGHSH and CDR2 is LQKENI in the germline V gene. CDR3 length equals 13 residues. CDR3 region: CASSPGGNYGYTF. The CDR3 nucleotides read TGTGCCAGCTCACCAGGAGGGAACTATGGCTACACCTTC.

The chain has TRBV29-1 and TRBJ1-3; D is possibly TRBD1 (6 bases). V shed 6 bases and J shed 0 bases, with 12 bases lying between them. The CDR3 has 14 amino acids. Germline CDR1 is SQVTM and CDR2 is ANQGSEA. CDR3 DNA: TGCAGCGTCGGGACACCCTCCTCTGGAAACACCATATATTTT. Translation gives CSVGTPSSGNTIYF.

This rearrangement joins TRBV4-2 to TRBJ1-2; possible D gene TRBD1, 5 bases. CDR1 and CDR2 from the germline V gene are LGHNA and YNFKEQ. Trimming shortened V by 4 bases and J by 2 bases, and 14 bases separated the two germline ends. CDR3 length: 15 amino acids. In nucleotides, the CDR3 is TGTGCCAGCAGCCTGGGCCGGGGGGAGAACTATGGCTACACCTTC. Amino acids: CASSLGRGENYGYTF.

The chain links TRBV18 to TRBJ2-3; D not resolved. Trimming took off 8 bases at V and 4 bases at J, with 13 bases between the two ends. This CDR3 comprises 13 residues. In germline, CDR1 is KGHSH, CDR2 LQKENI. CDR3 coding DNA: TGTGCCAGCACGCTCGGAGCAGCAGATACGCAGTATTTT. Translating it yields CASTLGAADTQYF.

The chain recombines TRBV10-1 with TRBJ2-7, with 7 bases that match TRBD1. Losses at the gene ends were 1 base for V and 4 bases for J; bases not matched to a gene: 4. Germline V gene sequence: CDR1 WNHNN, CDR2 SYGVQD (reference sequence). CDR3 length equals 14 residues. DNA for the CDR3: TGCGCCAGCAGTGAGTTCCCGGGACAGTACGAGCAGTACTTC. It specifies CASSEFPGQYEQYF.

V usage is TRBV5-4 and J usage is TRBJ2-7, with 7 positions matching TRBD2. This CDR3 region has 15 residues. With 0 bases clipped from V and 0 bases from J, the junction kept 3 bases outside the gene matches. CDR1 is SGHNT and CDR2 is YYREEE in the germline V gene (reference sequence). This CDR3 reads CASSLEAGNSYEQYF. The CDR3 nucleotides are TGTGCCAGCAGCTTGGAAGCGGGGAACTCCTACGAGCAGTACTTC.

CDR3 nucleotides: TGTGCCAGCAGCCCCCGGCTGGGGACAGGCGTCTACAATGAGCAGTTCTTC. Translated: CASSPRLGTGVYNEQFF. This chain joins TRBV11-2 and TRBJ2-1; 8 bases map to TRBD1. With 5 bases clipped from V and 3 bases from J, the junction kept 12 bases outside the gene matches. Germline CDR1 reads SGHAT; CDR2 reads FQNNGV. The CDR3 contains 17 residues.

For this clone: At the DNA level, this CDR3 is encoded by other sequences in the same sample as well. The CDR3 region is CASSQGLRDRRNSPLHF. As DNA, the CDR3 is TGTGCCAGCAGCCAAGGGTTAAGAGACCGCAGGAATTCACCCCTCCACTTT. The genes are TRBV14 and TRBJ1-6; no reliable D call. The V end lost 1 base, the J end lost 7 bases, and 17 bases lay between the germline ends. This CDR3 is built from 17 residues. CDR1 is SGHDN, CDR2 FVKESK, per germline.

The J gene is TRBJ1-1, the V gene TRBV11-3; 9 bases agree with TRBD1. The germline V gene encodes CDR1 SGHNT and CDR2 YENEEA. V shed 6 bases and J 4 bases; nucleotides not matched to a gene: 9. CDR3 length: 15 residues. CDR3 in amino acids: CASRGGDRARTEAFF. The CDR3 DNA reads TGTGCCAGCAGGGGCGGGGACAGGGCGCGCACTGAAGCTTTCTTT.

This chain links TRBV19 with TRBJ2-2, with D tentatively TRBD2 (8 bases). Looked up from germline, CDR1 is LNHDA and CDR2 is SQIVND (reference sequence). This CDR3 is 15 amino acids long. Deletions cut 9 bases from V and 4 bases from J, with 18 bases between. CDR3 nucleotide sequence: TGTGCCAGCCACGGGAGGGGGCGGGGCACCGGGGAGCTGTTTTTT. This encodes CASHGRGRGTGELFF. Full variable domain (rest looked up from reference TRBV19 and TRBJ2-2): DGGITQSPKYLFRKEGQNVTLSCEQNLNHDAMYWYRQDPGQGLRLIYYSQIVNDFQKGDIAEGYSVSREKKESFPLTVTSAQKNPTAFYLCASHGRGRGTGELFFGEGSRLTVL.

The chain couples TRBV28 to TRBJ2-2, with D tentatively TRBD2 (5 bases). Germline V gives CDR1 MDHEN, CDR2 SYDVKM. With 3 bases removed from V and 3 bases from J, the gap between germline ends came to 14 bases. The CDR3 consists of 16 residues. This chain's CDR3 is CASSLIAGRDTGELFF. DNA of the CDR3: TGTGCCAGCAGTTTGATCGCGGGCCGGGACACCGGGGAGCTGTTTTTT.

The chain is built from TRBV30 and TRBJ2-1; 11 bases line up with TRBD2. Germline V CDR1 and CDR2: GTSNPN, SVGIG (reference sequence). The trim removed 0 bases at V and 3 bases at J, leaving 7 bases unmatched. CDR3 length equals 17 residues. The CDR3 bases are TGTGCCTGGAGTGTACCCCTAGCGGGAGGAAACTACAATGAGCAGTTCTTC. Protein product: CAWSVPLAGGNYNEQFF.